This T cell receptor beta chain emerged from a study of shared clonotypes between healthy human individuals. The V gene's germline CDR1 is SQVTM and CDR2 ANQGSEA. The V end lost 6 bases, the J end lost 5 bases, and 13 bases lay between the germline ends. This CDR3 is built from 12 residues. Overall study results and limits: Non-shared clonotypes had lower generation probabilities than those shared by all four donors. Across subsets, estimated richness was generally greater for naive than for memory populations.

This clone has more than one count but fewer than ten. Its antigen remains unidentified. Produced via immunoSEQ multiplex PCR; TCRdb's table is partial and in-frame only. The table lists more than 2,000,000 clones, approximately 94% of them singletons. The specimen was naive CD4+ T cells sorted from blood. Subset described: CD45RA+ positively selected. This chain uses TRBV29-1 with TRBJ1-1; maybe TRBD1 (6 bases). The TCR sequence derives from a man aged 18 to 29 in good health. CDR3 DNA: TGCAGCGTGCTACAGGGTTGGACTGAAGCTTTCTTT. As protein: CSVLQGWTEAFF.